The 25 T cell receptor beta chains in this list originate from one sample, sequenced in a study of molecular identifiers for immune sequencing clone quantification. MiXCR, applied by TCRdb to the PCR reads, yields one record per CDR3 protein. The table includes 490,000 or so distinct CDR3 sequences, under 30% detected once. Sequencing was carried out using naive CD8+ T cells from blood, with Jurkat cell RNA spiked in. Subset meaning: FACS-sorted CD8+CD4-CCR7+CD45RA+ naive T cells. The receptors derive from a human donor in good health. Some libraries in this study had Jurkat cell RNA spiked in.

This clonotype was observed many times. This chain uses TRBV5-6 with TRBJ1-1; D gene uncertain. V lost 0 bases, J lost 0 bases, and 9 bases lay in between. The CDR3 loop spans 15 amino acids. Looked up from germline, CDR1 is SGHDT and CDR2 is YYEEEE. The CDR3 reads CASSLGGRMNTEAFF. CDR3 bases: TGTGCCAGCAGCTTGGGCGGCCGGATGAACACTGAAGCTTTCTTT.

The chain couples TRBV7-9 to TRBJ2-1; 11 bases map to TRBD2. Looked up from germline, CDR1 is SEHNR and CDR2 is FQNEAQ (reference sequence). The CDR3 runs 17 residues. The junction had 8 bases not matched to a gene; V was cut back by 7 bases and J by 0 bases. CDR3: CASIPLAGGDSYNEQFF. In DNA, the CDR3 is TGTGCCAGCATCCCCCTAGCGGGGGGCGACTCCTACAATGAGCAGTTCTTC.

CDR3 in DNA: TGTGCCAGTAGTGCTCTCGACTGGACCGGGGAGCTGTTTTTT. Residues: CASSALDWTGELFF. This chain links TRBV19 with TRBJ2-2; D gene unclear. Germline V gene data show CDR1 as LNHDA and CDR2 as SQIVND (reference sequence). Trimming shortened V by 5 bases and J by 5 bases, and 12 bases separated the two germline ends. The CDR3 extends over 14 amino acids.

This clonotype was counted between two and nine times. A much larger clone sits a single nucleotide away, making a read error possible. The V and J genes are TRBV29-1 and TRBJ1-1; 7 bases are shared with TRBD1. This CDR3 region has 14 residues. Germline-derived CDR1 and CDR2 are SQVTM and ANQGSEA. The CDR3 DNA is TGCAGCGTAGCCGGGACAGCAACGAACACTGAAGCTCTCTTT. Translation: CSVAGTATNTEALF.

This clonotype was detected many times. The chain employs TRBV4-3 and TRBJ2-7; D unresolved. The CDR3 sequence is 13 residues long. Germline CDR1 LGHNA, CDR2 YSLEER. Trimming stripped 0 bases from V and 4 bases from J, with 7 bases between. CDR3 DNA sequence: TGCGCCAGCAGCCAAGACCTTCCGTACGAGCAGTACTTC. Translated, it gives CASSQDLPYEQYF.

The V call is TRBV7-2, the J call TRBJ2-1; TRBD2 matches at 9 bases. The CDR3 runs 15 residues. The J segment lost 1 base and the V segment lost 7 bases, leaving 5 bases of the junction unmatched. Germline V gives CDR1 SGHTA, CDR2 FQGNSA. As DNA, the CDR3 is TGTGCCAGCACCTCTAGCGGGAAATCCTACAATGAGCAGTTCTTC. This encodes CASTSSGKSYNEQFF.

This clonotype was counted many times. The V call is TRBV7-2, the J call TRBJ1-2; no clear D. The germline CDR1 and CDR2 sequences are SGHTA and FQGNSA. This CDR3 is built from 15 residues. Trimming cost V 1 base and J 2 bases, with 11 bases left between them. CDR3 sequence: CASSLETSINYGYTF. CDR3 coding DNA: TGTGCCAGCAGCTTAGAGACCAGCATAAACTATGGCTACACCTTC.

This clonotype was seen ten or more times. The V and J genes are TRBV7-9 and TRBJ1-5, with TRBD1 identical over 8 bases. There are 16 residues in the CDR3. V shed 5 bases, J shed 4 bases, and the junction held 10 bases outside the gene matches. The germline V gene encodes CDR1 SEHNR and CDR2 FQNEAQ (reference sequence). CDR3 DNA: TGTGCCAGCAGCCTAACCGGACAGGGCCAAAATCAGCCCCAGCATTTT. The encoded protein is CASSLTGQGQNQPQHF.

The V and J genes are TRBV27 and TRBJ2-7; perhaps TRBD1 as D (6 bases). This CDR3 is 16 amino acids long. The V gene's germline CDR1 is MNHEY and CDR2 SMNVEV (reference sequence). V was cut by 5 bases and J by 2 bases, with 19 bases left in between. The CDR3 sequence: CASSTADRMATYEQYF. In DNA form, the CDR3 reads TGTGCCAGCAGTACCGCTGACAGGATGGCGACCTACGAGCAGTACTTC.

The sample holds a few counts of this clonotype. Germline is not matched at one junction end, which may reflect a read error. J is TRBJ1-4 and V is TRBV12-3 or TRBV12-4; perhaps TRBD1 as D (5 bases). The CDR3 sequence is 14 residues long. The CDR3 protein is CASSLGPSEEKLSF. The CDR3 coding sequence is TGTGCCAGCAGCCTGGGACCCAGCGAGGAAAAACTGTCTTTT.

A remark on this clonotype: Likely a read error: the CDR3 ends without its conserved phenylalanine or tryptophan. The CDR3 reads CASSADRGLFNTEAFS. CDR3 sequence (DNA): TGTGCCAGTAGTGCGGACAGGGGGCTCTTCAACACTGAAGCTTTCTCT. This sequence joins TRBV19 and TRBJ1-1; 11 nucleotides match TRBD1. Germline CDR1 LNHDA, CDR2 SQIVND (reference sequence). CDR3 length: 16 amino acids. The junction had 7 bases not matched to a gene; V was cut back by 5 bases and J by 2 bases.

In its sample, this clonotype was seen a few times. J is TRBJ2-2 and V is TRBV7-9; no clear D. This CDR3 is 17 amino acids long. The germline V and J ends were trimmed by 2 bases and 2 bases, with 15 bases remaining between them. Germline CDR1 SEHNR, CDR2 FQNEAQ (reference sequence). The CDR3 sequence: CASSLFVGSGNTGELFF. The CDR3, as DNA: TGTGCCAGCAGCTTATTTGTAGGGTCAGGAAACACCGGGGAGCTGTTTTTT.

In its sample, this clonotype was seen many times. The V and J genes are TRBV13 and TRBJ2-4, with D possibly being TRBD1 or TRBD2 (5 bases each). V was clipped by 5 bases and J by 4 bases, with 12 bases between them. CDR1 is PRHDT and CDR2 is FYEKMQ in the germline V gene (reference sequence). This CDR3 contains 14 residues. CDR3 sequence: CASSTREPKNIQYF. The CDR3 DNA sequence: TGTGCCAGCAGCACCAGGGAGCCTAAAAACATTCAGTACTTC.

At least ten counts were recorded for this clonotype. This rearrangement joins TRBV29-1 to TRBJ2-3; the D is unclear. The V end lost 3 bases, the J end lost 2 bases, and 15 bases lay between the germline ends. The length of the CDR3 is 15 residues. The germline gives CDR1 SQVTM, CDR2 ANQGSEA. CDR3 loop: CSVEQRMQYTDTQYF. Here the CDR3 DNA reads TGCAGCGTTGAGCAGAGGATGCAATACACAGATACGCAGTATTTT.

V usage is TRBV6-2 or TRBV6-3 and J usage is TRBJ1-2, with 7 bases matching TRBD1. The CDR3 extends over 15 amino acids. Germline-derived CDR1 and CDR2 are MNHEY and SVGEGT. J lost 2 bases, V lost 5 bases, and 8 bases had no gene match. Here the CDR3 reads CASSPGTERNYGYTF. The CDR3 DNA reads as TGTGCCAGCAGTCCCGGGACAGAGCGCAACTATGGCTACACCTTC.

This clonotype has more than one count but fewer than ten. J is TRBJ2-3 and V is TRBV9, with D unclear. V gave up 3 bases and J gave up 0 bases, with 20 bases separating them. Germline loops: CDR1 SGDLS, CDR2 YYNGEE. The CDR3 extends over 18 amino acids. CDR3 loop: CASSDRIPGSPSTDTQYF. The CDR3 DNA reads as TGTGCCAGCAGCGATCGAATCCCGGGTTCACCTAGCACAGATACGCAGTATTTT. The full variable domain, its missing parts supplied by reference TRBV9 and TRBJ2-3, is DSGVTQTPKHLITATGQRVTLRCSPRSGDLSVYWYQQSLDQGLQFLIQYYNGEERAKGNILERFSAQQFPDLHSELNLSSLELGDSALYFCASSDRIPGSPSTDTQYFGPGTRLTVL.

This clonotype was observed many times. The CDR3 DNA reads as TGCAGTGCTAGAGATGACCGGGACAGGGTCGCAGATACGCAGTATTTT. Amino acids: CSARDDRDRVADTQYF. The chain joins TRBV20-1 to TRBJ2-3; 9 bases are a match to TRBD1. The CDR3 length is 16 residues. J was trimmed by 4 bases and V by 0 bases; bases with no gene match: 8. Germline values: CDR1 DFQATT, CDR2 SNEGSKA (reference sequence).

The V gene is TRBV4-3, the J gene TRBJ1-2; 10 nucleotides agree with TRBD1. Germline loops: CDR1 LGHNA, CDR2 YSLEER. This CDR3 has 16 residues. After removal of 3 bases from V and 5 bases from J, the junction contained 9 bases not matched to a gene. CDR3 DNA sequence: TGCGCCAGCAGCCAGGCCCAGACAGGGGGCGCATATGGCTACACCTTC. Translated, it gives CASSQAQTGGAYGYTF.

Regarding this clonotype: It may be a read error: a sequence one base away is much more abundant. The chain has TRBV20-1 and TRBJ1-6, with 7 bases matching TRBD1. With V trimmed by 6 bases and J by 0 bases, 5 bases remained unmatched. The germline gives CDR1 DFQATT, CDR2 SNEGSKA (reference sequence). This CDR3 spans 15 amino acids. The CDR3 nucleotides read TGCAGTGCGAAGGGACAGAACTCCTATAATTCACCCCTCCACTTT. Protein: CSAKGQNSYNSPLHF.

This clonotype appeared a few times. This chain joins TRBV12-3 or TRBV12-4 and TRBJ2-7; TRBD2 matches at 7 bases. V lost 11 bases, J lost 3 bases, and 13 bases stayed unmatched. The CDR3 runs to 14 residues. The CDR3 region has the DNA TGTGCCCGCGCAGTTCCGGGACTAATCTACGAGCAGTACTTC. This codes for CARAVPGLIYEQYF.

The chain combines TRBV27 with TRBJ1-2, with TRBD1 matching 10 bases. The CDR3 covers 18 residues. The V and J ends lost 0 bases and 8 bases, in that order; junction bases with no gene match: 15. Germline V gene data show CDR1 as MNHEY and CDR2 as SMNVEV (reference sequence). CDR3 residues: CASSLSSGTGVFSEGYTF. CDR3 in DNA: TGTGCCAGCAGTTTATCGTCTGGGACAGGGGTTTTTTCTGAGGGCTACACCTTC.

Details on this clonotype: Germline is not matched at one junction end, which may reflect a read error. The chain links TRBV13 to TRBJ2-7, with D perhaps TRBD1 (5 bases). Germline CDR1 reads PRHDT; CDR2 reads FYEKMQ (reference sequence). This CDR3 is 14 amino acids long. CDR3 nucleotides: TGTGCCAGCAGCTCGGAGACAGACCCCAACGAGCAGCACTTC. It yields the protein CASSSETDPNEQHF.

Regarding this clonotype: A much larger clone lies a single base off, so this may be a read error. The chain couples TRBV29-1 to TRBJ1-2, with D hard to call. CDR1 is SQVTM, CDR2 ANQGSEA, per germline. Trimming removed 2 bases from V and 4 bases from J, with 11 bases in between. The CDR3 runs to 13 residues. The CDR3 DNA follows: TGCAGCGTTGAAATGCCAGCCGCCTATGGCTACACCTTC. Its translation is CSVEMPAAYGYTF.

The V gene is TRBV30, the J gene TRBJ1-5, with D maybe TRBD1 (5 bases). V was clipped by 0 bases and J by 6 bases, with 12 bases between them. Looked up from germline, CDR1 is GTSNPN and CDR2 is SVGIG (reference sequence). CDR3 size: 14 residues. The CDR3 coding sequence is TGTGCCTGGAGTGTACAGGATAGCGGTCAGCCCCAGCATTTT. Translated, it gives CAWSVQDSGQPQHF.

This clonotype showed up just a few times. The chain recombines TRBV4-3 with TRBJ2-3; D gene unclear. CDR3 length equals 17 residues. Germline assignment: CDR1 LGHNA and CDR2 YSLEER. V was shortened by 1 base and J by 0 bases, with 14 bases between the two germline ends. CDR3 amino acids: CASSQVSVGTSTDTQYF. CDR3 sequence (DNA): TGCGCCAGCAGCCAAGTCTCCGTCGGAACTAGCACAGATACGCAGTATTTT.